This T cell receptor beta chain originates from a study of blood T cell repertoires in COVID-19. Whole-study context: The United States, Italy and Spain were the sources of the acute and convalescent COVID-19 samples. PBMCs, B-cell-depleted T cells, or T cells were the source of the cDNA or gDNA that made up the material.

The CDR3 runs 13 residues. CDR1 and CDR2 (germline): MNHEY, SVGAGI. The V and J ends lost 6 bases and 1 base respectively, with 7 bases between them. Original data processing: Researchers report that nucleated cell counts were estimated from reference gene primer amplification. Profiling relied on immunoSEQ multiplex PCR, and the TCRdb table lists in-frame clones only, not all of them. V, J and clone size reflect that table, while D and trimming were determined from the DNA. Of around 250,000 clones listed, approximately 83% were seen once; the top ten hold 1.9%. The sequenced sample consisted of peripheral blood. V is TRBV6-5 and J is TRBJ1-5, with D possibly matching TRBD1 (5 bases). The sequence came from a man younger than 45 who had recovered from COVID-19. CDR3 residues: CASRGVSNQPQHF. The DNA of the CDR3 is TGTGCCAGCAGAGGGGTGAGCAATCAGCCCCAGCATTTT.